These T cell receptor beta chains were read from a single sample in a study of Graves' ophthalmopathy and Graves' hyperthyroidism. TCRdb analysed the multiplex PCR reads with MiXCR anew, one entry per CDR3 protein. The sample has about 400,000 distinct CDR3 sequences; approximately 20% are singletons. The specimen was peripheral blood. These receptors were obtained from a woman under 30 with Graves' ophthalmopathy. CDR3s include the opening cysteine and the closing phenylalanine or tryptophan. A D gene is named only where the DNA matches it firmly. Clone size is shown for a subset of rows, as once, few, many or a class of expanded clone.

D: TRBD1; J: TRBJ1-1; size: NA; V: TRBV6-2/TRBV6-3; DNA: TGTGCCAGCACCTCAAAGTCCGGGACAGGGGGCCCGAACACTGAAGCTTTCTTT; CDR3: CASTSKSGTGGPNTEAFF
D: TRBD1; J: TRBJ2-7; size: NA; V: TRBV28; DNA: TGTGCCAGCAGTTCCACAGGGGCCTCCAGCTCCTACGAGCAGTACTTC; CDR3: CASSSTGASSSYEQYF
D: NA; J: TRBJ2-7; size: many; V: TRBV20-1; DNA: TGCAGTGCTAGAAAGTGGGATTCCCCCTACGAGCAGTACTTC; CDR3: CSARKWDSPYEQYF
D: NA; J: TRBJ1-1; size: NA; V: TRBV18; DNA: TGTGCCAGCTCACTGGGTTCGCTCACTGAAGCTTTCTTT; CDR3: CASSLGSLTEAFF
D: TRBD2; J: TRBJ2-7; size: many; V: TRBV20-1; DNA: TGCAGTGGGTACAGCCCTGTCCTAGCGGGAGGCGGCAAGGCTTACTCCTACGAGCAGTACTTC; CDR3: CSGYSPVLAGGGKAYSYEQYF
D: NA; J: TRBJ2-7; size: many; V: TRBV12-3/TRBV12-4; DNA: TGTGCCAGCGGGAGGAAGCCGTCAAGGGAGTACGAGCAGTACTTC; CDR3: CASGRKPSREYEQYF
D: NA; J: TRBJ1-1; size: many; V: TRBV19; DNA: TGTGCCAGTAGTCTCTACAGGGAGTGGACTGAAGCTTTCTTT; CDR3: CASSLYREWTEAFF
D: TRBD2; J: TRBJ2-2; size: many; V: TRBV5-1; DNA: TGCGCCAGCAGCCCTAGGGCTAGCGGGAACACCGGGGAGCTGTTTTTT; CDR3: CASSPRASGNTGELFF
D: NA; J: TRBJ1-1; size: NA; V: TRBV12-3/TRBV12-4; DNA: TGTGCCAGCAGTTTATTGAGTCTGCACACTGAAGCTTTCTTT; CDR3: CASSLLSLHTEAFF
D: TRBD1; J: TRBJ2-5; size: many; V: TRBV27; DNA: TGTGCCAGCGGGCGGACAGGGGAGTACCAAGAGACCCAGTACTTC; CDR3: CASGRTGEYQETQYF
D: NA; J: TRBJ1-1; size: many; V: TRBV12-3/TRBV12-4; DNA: TGTGCCAGCAGCAAAAGGACACTGAACACTGAAGCTTTCTTT; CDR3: CASSKRTLNTEAFF
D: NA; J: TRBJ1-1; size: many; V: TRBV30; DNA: TGTGCCTGGAGTGTCGGGGAGGTCACTGAAGCTTTCTTT; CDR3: CAWSVGEVTEAFF
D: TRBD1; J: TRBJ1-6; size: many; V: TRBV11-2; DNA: TGTGCCAGCAGCTTAGCGGAAGGGGGCAATTCACCCCTCCACTTT; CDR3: CASSLAEGGNSPLHF
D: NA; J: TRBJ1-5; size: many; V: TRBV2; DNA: TGTGCCAGCAGCTCGGACAGAAGCAATCAGCCCCAGCATTTT; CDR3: CASSSDRSNQPQHF
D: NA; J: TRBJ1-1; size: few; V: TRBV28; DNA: TGTGCCAGCAGTTTGCCGGTCCCGCGGACTGAAGCTTTCTTT; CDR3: CASSLPVPRTEAFF
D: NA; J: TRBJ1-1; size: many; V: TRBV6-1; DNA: TGTGCCAGCAATCAAAACACTGAAGCTTTCTTT; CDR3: CASNQNTEAFF
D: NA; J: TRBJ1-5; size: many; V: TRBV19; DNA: TGTGCCAGTAGTATCCTAGGGACAAGAAATCAGCCCCAGCATTTT; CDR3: CASSILGTRNQPQHF
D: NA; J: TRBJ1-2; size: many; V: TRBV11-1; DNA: TGTGCCAGCAGCCCCTTCTTGTCACAGGGACGGGCTGGCTACACCTTC; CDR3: CASSPFLSQGRAGYTF
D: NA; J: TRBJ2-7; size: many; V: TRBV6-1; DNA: TGTGCCAGCAGTGAAACGGCAGGGGAAGGGTACGAGCAGTACTTC; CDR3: CASSETAGEGYEQYF
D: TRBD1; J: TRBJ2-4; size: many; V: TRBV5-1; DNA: TGCGCCAGCAGCTCACGACAGGGAGTAGGAAACATTCAGTACTTC; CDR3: CASSSRQGVGNIQYF
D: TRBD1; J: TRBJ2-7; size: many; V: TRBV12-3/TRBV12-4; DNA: TGTGCCAGCAGTGCAGGGGGTAGCTCCTACGAGCAGTACTTC; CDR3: CASSAGGSSYEQYF
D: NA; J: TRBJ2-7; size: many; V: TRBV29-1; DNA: TGCAGCGTTCTACAGGGCTACGAGCAGTACTTC; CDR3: CSVLQGYEQYF
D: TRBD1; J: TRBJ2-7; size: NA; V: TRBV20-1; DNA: TGCAGTGCTCTGGGACAGGGTGTCGAGCAGTACTTC; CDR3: CSALGQGVEQYF
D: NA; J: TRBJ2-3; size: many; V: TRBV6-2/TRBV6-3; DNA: TGTGCCAGCAGCGGTTACCGGGCCGATCAGTATTTT; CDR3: CASSGYRADQYF
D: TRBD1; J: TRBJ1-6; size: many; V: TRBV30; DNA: TGTGCCTGGAGTGGGGGGACAGCTGTAGATTCACCCCTCCACTTT; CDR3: CAWSGGTAVDSPLHF
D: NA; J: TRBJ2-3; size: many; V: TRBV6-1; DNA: TGTGCCAGCGCGGAGGAGGCAGGGTCGGCAGATACGCAGTATTTT; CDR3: CASAEEAGSADTQYF
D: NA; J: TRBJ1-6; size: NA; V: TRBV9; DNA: TGTGCCAGCAGCCTAGGATTACCCACAGACCCTCGTTCACCCCTCCACTTT; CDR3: CASSLGLPTDPRSPLHF
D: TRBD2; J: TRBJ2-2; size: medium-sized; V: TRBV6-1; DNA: TGTGCCAGCAGTGAAACGTATGGCGGGGGGACCGGGGAGCTGTTTTTT; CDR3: CASSETYGGGTGELFF
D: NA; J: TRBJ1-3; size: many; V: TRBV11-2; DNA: TGTGCCAGCAGCTCCCCGTCCCAAGGAAACACCATATATTTT; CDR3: CASSSPSQGNTIYF
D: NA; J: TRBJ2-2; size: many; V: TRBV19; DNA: TGTGCCAGTAGTACCAAACCCATCAACACCGGGGAGCTGTTTTTT; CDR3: CASSTKPINTGELFF
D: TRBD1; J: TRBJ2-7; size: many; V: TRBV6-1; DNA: TGTGCCAGCAGTCCATCGCCGGGACAGGGGGCGATTGAGCAGTACTTC; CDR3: CASSPSPGQGAIEQYF
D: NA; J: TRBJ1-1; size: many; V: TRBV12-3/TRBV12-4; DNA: TGTGCCAGCACCCTAGGAATAATGAACACTGAAGCTTTCTTT; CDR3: CASTLGIMNTEAFF
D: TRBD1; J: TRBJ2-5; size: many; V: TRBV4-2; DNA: TGTGCCAGCAGGAGAACAGGGGGCGCCGGGGACTTCCAAGAGACCCAGTACTTC; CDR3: CASRRTGGAGDFQETQYF
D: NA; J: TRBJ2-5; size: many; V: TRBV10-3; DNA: TGTGCCATCAGTCCGAGCTTGGTCGAGACCCAGTACTTC; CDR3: CAISPSLVETQYF
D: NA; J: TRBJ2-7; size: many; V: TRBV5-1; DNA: TGCGCCAGCAGCTTGGACCCCCACGAGCAGTACTTC; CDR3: CASSLDPHEQYF
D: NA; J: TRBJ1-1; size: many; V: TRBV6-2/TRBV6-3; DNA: TGTGCCAGCAGCTCCCAGTGGGGGGCCAACACTGAAGCTTTCTTT; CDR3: CASSSQWGANTEAFF
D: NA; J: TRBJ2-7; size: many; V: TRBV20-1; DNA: TGCAGTGCTAGAGAAGACAAGTACGAGCAGTACTTC; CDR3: CSAREDKYEQYF
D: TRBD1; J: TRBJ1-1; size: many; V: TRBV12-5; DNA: TGTGCTAGTGGGAGAGGACAGGGGGCAGGTATGAACACTGAAGCTTTCTTT; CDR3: CASGRGQGAGMNTEAFF
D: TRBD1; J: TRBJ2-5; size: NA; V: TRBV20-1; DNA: TGCAGTGCTAGACCTCCCCGGACAGGGGTCCAAGAGACCCAGTACTTC; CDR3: CSARPPRTGVQETQYF
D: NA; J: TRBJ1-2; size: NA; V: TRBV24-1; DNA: TGTGCCACCAGTGAGGGGGGCGCGGATTTCTATGGCTACACCTTC; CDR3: CATSEGGADFYGYTF
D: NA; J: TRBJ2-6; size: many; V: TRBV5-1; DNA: TGCGCCAGCAAAAGGGGTTCCACGGGCTCTGGGGCCAACGTCCTGACTTTC; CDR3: CASKRGSTGSGANVLTF
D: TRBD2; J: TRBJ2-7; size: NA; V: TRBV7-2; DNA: TGTGCCAGCAGCCCCCGACTAGCGGGAGTGGTCGAGCAGTACTTC; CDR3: CASSPRLAGVVEQYF
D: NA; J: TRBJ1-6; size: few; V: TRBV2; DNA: TGTGCCAGCAGTGACAGGGAAGGCAGTTCACCCCTCCACTTT; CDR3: CASSDREGSSPLHF
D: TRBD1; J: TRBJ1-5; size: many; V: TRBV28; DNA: TGTGCCGTCCAACAGGGGGGTAGCAATCAGCCCCAGCATTTT; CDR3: CAVQQGGSNQPQHF
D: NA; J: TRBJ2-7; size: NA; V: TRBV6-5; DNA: TGTGCCAGCAGTTATGAATCTACAGACGAGCAGTACTTC; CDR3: CASSYESTDEQYF
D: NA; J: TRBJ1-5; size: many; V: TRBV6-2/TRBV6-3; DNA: TGTGCCAGCAACCAAGGGTCAAAAACGCAGCCCCAGCATTTT; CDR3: CASNQGSKTQPQHF
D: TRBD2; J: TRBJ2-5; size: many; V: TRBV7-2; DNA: TGTGCCAGCAGCCCTCTAGCGGGGGGGCCGGAGACCCAGTACTTC; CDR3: CASSPLAGGPETQYF
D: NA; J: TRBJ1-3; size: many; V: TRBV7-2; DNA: TGTGCCAGCAGCTTAGCGGGACCGAACTCTGGAAACACCATATATTTT; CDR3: CASSLAGPNSGNTIYF
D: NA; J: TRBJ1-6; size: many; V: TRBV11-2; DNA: TGTGCCAGCAGCTTGGTCGCGGGGGGCGTTAATTCACCCCTCCACTTT; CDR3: CASSLVAGGVNSPLHF
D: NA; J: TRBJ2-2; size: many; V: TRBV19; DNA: TGTGCCAGTAGTCAATCAACGAACCCGAACACCGGGGAGCTGGTTTTT; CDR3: CASSQSTNPNTGELVF
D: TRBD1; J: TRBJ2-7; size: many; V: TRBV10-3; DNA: TGTGCCATCAGTGTAAGAACCGGGACAGGGAACTACGAGCAGTACTTC; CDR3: CAISVRTGTGNYEQYF
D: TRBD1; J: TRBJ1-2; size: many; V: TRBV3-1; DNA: TGTGCCAGCAGCCATCCCAGGGACAGGGTACATGGCTACACCTTC; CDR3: CASSHPRDRVHGYTF
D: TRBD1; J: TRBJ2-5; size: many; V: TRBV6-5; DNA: TGTGCCAGCAGGGTGGGGGGGGACAGGGAAAGGAGGACCCAGTACTTC; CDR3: CASRVGGDRERRTQYF
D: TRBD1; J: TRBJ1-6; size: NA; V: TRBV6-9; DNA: TGTGCCAGCAGTTTACCCCAGGGGGAGAAACCCCTCCACTTT; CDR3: CASSLPQGEKPLHF
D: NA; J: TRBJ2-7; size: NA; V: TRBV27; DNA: TGTGCCAGCAGTTCGGCGGACAAGTACGAGCAGTACTTC; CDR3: CASSSADKYEQYF